A selection of T cell receptor beta chains follows, all from one sample in a study of cytomegalovirus exposure and HLA in healthy donors. Libraries were prepared by immunoSEQ multiplex PCR; TCRdb keeps only in-frame clonotypes and omits some of them. The repertoire has fewer than 150,000 clones, 85% to 90% of them found once; the top ten carry 1.4% to 1.5%. Sequencing was done on a sample of PBMCs. The source is a man aged 25-40 years in good health and CMV-seronegative. Each CDR3 is given with its conserved first and last residue. Fields, in order: D gene, clone size, V gene, J gene, CDR3 protein, CDR3 DNA. A D gene is named only where the DNA matches it firmly. Clone size is stated in some rows and not others, as once, few, many or a class when expanded.

D gene: .
clone size: .
V gene: TRBV27
J gene: TRBJ2-3
CDR3 protein: CASARRLGSPDTQYF
CDR3 DNA: TGTGCCAGCGCCCGTCGATTGGGGAGCCCAGATACGCAGTATTTT

D gene: TRBD2
clone size: .
V gene: TRBV2
J gene: TRBJ2-5
CDR3 protein: CASSEGPSGRRTQYF
CDR3 DNA: TGTGCCAGCAGTGAAGGGCCTAGCGGGAGGCGGACCCAGTACTTC

D gene: TRBD2
clone size: .
V gene: TRBV5-1
J gene: TRBJ2-1
CDR3 protein: CASSFGTSGRVYNEQFF
CDR3 DNA: TGCGCCAGCAGCTTCGGGACTAGCGGGAGAGTTTACAATGAGCAGTTCTTC

D gene: .
clone size: .
V gene: TRBV5-5
J gene: TRBJ2-7
CDR3 protein: CASSLARGASEQYF
CDR3 DNA: TGTGCCAGCAGCTTGGCCCGGGGGGCTTCCGAGCAGTACTTC

D gene: TRBD1
clone size: .
V gene: TRBV2
J gene: TRBJ1-1
CDR3 protein: CASKVGQVPLGAFF
CDR3 DNA: TGTGCCAGCAAAGTGGGACAGGTTCCACTTGGAGCTTTCTTT

D gene: .
clone size: .
V gene: TRBV6-6
J gene: TRBJ2-3
CDR3 protein: CASSPVTDTQYF
CDR3 DNA: TGTGCCAGCAGCCCCGTCACAGATACGCAGTATTTT

D gene: TRBD1
clone size: .
V gene: TRBV11-2
J gene: TRBJ2-7
CDR3 protein: CASSPGTDYVEQYF
CDR3 DNA: TGTGCCAGCAGTCCCGGGACAGACTACGTAGAGCAGTACTTC

D gene: TRBD1
clone size: .
V gene: TRBV9
J gene: TRBJ1-2
CDR3 protein: CASSPRGRSGYTF
CDR3 DNA: TGTGCCAGCAGTCCCAGGGGGCGTAGTGGCTACACCTTC

D gene: TRBD1
clone size: .
V gene: TRBV2
J gene: TRBJ1-6
CDR3 protein: CASSARQGGKGNSPLHF
CDR3 DNA: TGTGCCAGCAGTGCAAGACAGGGGGGTAAAGGCAATTCACCCCTCCACTTT

D gene: TRBD2
clone size: .
V gene: TRBV14
J gene: TRBJ2-7
CDR3 protein: CASSQVERGYYEQYF
CDR3 DNA: TGTGCCAGCAGCCAAGTTGAGCGGGGTTACTACGAGCAGTACTTC

D gene: .
clone size: .
V gene: TRBV15
J gene: TRBJ2-7
CDR3 protein: CATGAGVADEQYF
CDR3 DNA: TGTGCCACCGGGGCAGGGGTTGCGGACGAGCAGTACTTC

D gene: .
clone size: .
V gene: TRBV4-3
J gene: TRBJ1-2
CDR3 protein: CASSQDVETGGYTF
CDR3 DNA: TGCGCCAGCAGCCAAGATGTGGAGACAGGCGGCTACACCTTC

D gene: TRBD2
clone size: .
V gene: TRBV5-1
J gene: TRBJ2-1
CDR3 protein: CASKMTSGTANEQFF
CDR3 DNA: TGCGCCAGCAAGATGACTAGCGGGACGGCCAATGAGCAGTTCTTC

D gene: TRBD1
clone size: .
V gene: TRBV7-6
J gene: TRBJ2-2
CDR3 protein: CASSLQQDRGTGELFF
CDR3 DNA: TGTGCCAGCAGCTTACAACAAGACAGGGGCACCGGGGAGCTGTTTTTT

D gene: TRBD1
clone size: few
V gene: TRBV9
J gene: TRBJ2-7
CDR3 protein: CASSPHPGQGTYEQYF
CDR3 DNA: TGTGCCAGCAGCCCACACCCGGGACAGGGAACCTACGAGCAGTACTTC

D gene: .
clone size: .
V gene: TRBV10-3
J gene: TRBJ1-4
CDR3 protein: CAIRPGGGKLRLNSVKLFF
CDR3 DNA: TGTGCCATCAGGCCCGGCGGGGGCAAGCTACGATTAAACTCTGTGAAACTGTTTTTT

D gene: .
clone size: few
V gene: TRBV7-9
J gene: TRBJ1-2
CDR3 protein: CASSPPGSQDYTF
CDR3 DNA: TGTGCCAGCAGCCCCCCAGGTTCTCAGGATTACACCTTC

D gene: TRBD1
clone size: .
V gene: TRBV7-2
J gene: TRBJ2-1
CDR3 protein: CASSFIEGAMYNEQFF
CDR3 DNA: TGTGCCAGCAGCTTTATAGAGGGGGCTATGTACAATGAGCAGTTCTTC

D gene: TRBD2
clone size: .
V gene: TRBV9
J gene: TRBJ2-7
CDR3 protein: CASSVGGTSGFYEQYF
CDR3 DNA: TGTGCCAGCAGCGTAGGGGGGACTAGCGGTTTCTACGAGCAGTACTTC